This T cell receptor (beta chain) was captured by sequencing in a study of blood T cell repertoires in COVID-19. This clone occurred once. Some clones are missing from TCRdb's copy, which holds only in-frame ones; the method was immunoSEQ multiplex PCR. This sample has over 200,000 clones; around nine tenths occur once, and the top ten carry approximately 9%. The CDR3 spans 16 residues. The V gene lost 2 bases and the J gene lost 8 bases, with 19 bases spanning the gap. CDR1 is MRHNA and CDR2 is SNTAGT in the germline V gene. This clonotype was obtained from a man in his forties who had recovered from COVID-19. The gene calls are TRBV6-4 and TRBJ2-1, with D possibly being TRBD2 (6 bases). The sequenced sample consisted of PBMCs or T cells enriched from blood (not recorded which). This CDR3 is CASSDVGGSPMDEQFF. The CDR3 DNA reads TGTGCCAGCAGTGACGTAGGAGGGAGCCCGATGGATGAGCAGTTCTTC.